A selection of T cell receptor beta chains follows, all from one sample in a study of blood T cell repertoires in COVID-19. The repertoire was sequenced with immunoSEQ multiplex PCR; TCRdb's copy has only in-frame clones and lacks some. The sample holds 150,000 to 200,000 clones; 85% to 95% are singletons and the top ten take less than 2%. Sequenced: peripheral blood. The receptors shown here come from a woman aged 60-70 years with COVID-19, enrolled during active disease. CDR3s include the opening cysteine and the closing phenylalanine or tryptophan. The D gene is left open where the match is weak. Expanded clones get a size class; other rows say once, few or many, or leave the size out.

15	TRBV5-6	.	TRBJ1-4	.	TGTGCCAGCAGACCCAGGGTTGCAACTAATGAAAAACTGTTTTTT	CASRPRVATNEKLFF
16	TRBV24-1	TRBD1	TRBJ2-2	.	TGTGCCACCAGTGATTCCAGGACAGGGGCCTCCGGGGAGCTGTTTTTT	CATSDSRTGASGELFF
15	TRBV21-1	.	TRBJ1-5	.	TGTGCCAGCAGCAATTACACCCTGGGCAATCAGCCCCAGCATTTT	CASSNYTLGNQPQHF
16	TRBV19	TRBD2	TRBJ2-1	.	TGTGCCAGTACCGCCGGGACTAGCGCATCCTACAATGAGCAGTTCTTC	CASTAGTSASYNEQFF
12	TRBV6-1	.	TRBJ1-1	.	TGTGCCAGCAGTGAACGTAGGAGGGAAGCTTTCTTT	CASSERRREAFF
13	TRBV5-1	.	TRBJ2-3	.	TGCGCCAGCAGCTCCCATAGCACAGATACGCAGTATTTT	CASSSHSTDTQYF
15	TRBV6-5	.	TRBJ1-4	.	TGTGCCAGCAGTCCAGGCCCCGCAACTAATGAAAAACTGTTTTTT	CASSPGPATNEKLFF
12	TRBV19	TRBD1	TRBJ1-1	.	TGTGCCACCGCCCGGACAGGGACTGAAGCTTTCTTT	CATARTGTEAFF
16	TRBV2	TRBD1	TRBJ2-7	.	TGTGCCAGCAGTGAGGGGGACAGTCGCTTCTCCTACGAGCAGTACTTC	CASSEGDSRFSYEQYF
18	TRBV5-4	TRBD1	TRBJ1-4	.	TGTGCCAGCAGCCCCGGACCGGGGACAGGGGGAGCAAATGAAAAACTGTTTTTT	CASSPGPGTGGANEKLFF
14	TRBV6-5	.	TRBJ1-1	.	TGTGCCAGCAGTCATTCAGGGGTTAACACTGAAGCTTTCTTT	CASSHSGVNTEAFF
14	TRBV29-1	.	TRBJ1-1	.	TGCAGCGTTGGTGACGGCGGGGGGGCTTCTGAAGCTTTCTTT	CSVGDGGGASEAFF
17	TRBV10-1	.	TRBJ1-1	.	TGCGCCAGCAGTGAGACTGAAAACAGGGTACGAGTCACTGAAGCTTTCTTT	CASSETENRVRVTEAFF
15	TRBV11-2	.	TRBJ1-3	.	TGTGCCAGCAGCCAGGGACTGTTCTCTGGAAACACCATATATTTT	CASSQGLFSGNTIYF
13	TRBV3-1/TRBV3-2	.	TRBJ1-2	.	TGTGCCAGCAGCCAAGCGGCGGGAAACGGCTACACCTTC	CASSQAAGNGYTF
13	TRBV25-1	TRBD1	TRBJ1-2	.	TGTGCCAGCAGTGAAGCCGGGACAGGGGGCTACACCTTC	CASSEAGTGGYTF
15	TRBV3-1/TRBV3-2	TRBD1	TRBJ1-1	.	TGTGCCAGCAGCCAAACAGGGGGCGGTGGCACTGAAGCTTTCTTT	CASSQTGGGGTEAFF
16	TRBV11-2	TRBD2	TRBJ2-7	.	TGTGCCAGCAGCCTTAGCGGGGGGAGCCCGGCCTACGAGCAGTACTTC	CASSLSGGSPAYEQYF
14	TRBV7-2	TRBD1	TRBJ1-2	.	TGTGCCAGCAGAGGGGACAGGTCAGACTATGGCTACACCTTC	CASRGDRSDYGYTF
15	TRBV5-1	TRBD1	TRBJ1-5	.	TGCGCCAGCAGCTTGGACAGGGGGGGCAATCAGCCCCAGCATTTT	CASSLDRGGNQPQHF
16	TRBV6-6	TRBD1	TRBJ1-5	.	TGTGCCAGCAGTACCACCCGGACAGGGGGCAGTCAGCCCCAGCATTTT	CASSTTRTGGSQPQHF
15	TRBV19	.	TRBJ1-4	.	TGTGCCAGTAGTACGGGACGGGACTCGAATGAAAAACTGTTTTTT	CASSTGRDSNEKLFF
15	TRBV9	TRBD2	TRBJ2-1	.	TGTGCCAGCAGCGGTAGCGGGGGGCTTTTGAATGAGCAGTTCTTC	CASSGSGGLLNEQFF
16	TRBV19	.	TRBJ1-3	.	TGTGCCAGTAGTATAGCGGAGGAAGGGATCGGAAACACCATATATTTT	CASSIAEEGIGNTIYF
16	TRBV5-1	.	TRBJ2-7	.	TGCGCCAGCAGCTTGATCCCACAGGGAGGGGGCTACGAGCAGTACTTC	CASSLIPQGGGYEQYF
15	TRBV6-7	TRBD1	TRBJ2-1	.	TGTGCCAGACAGGAACCGGGACAGGGATACAATGAGCAGTTCTTC	CARQEPGQGYNEQFF
13	TRBV12-3/TRBV12-4	TRBD1	TRBJ1-1	.	TGTGCCAGCAGTTTTCAGGGGGGAACTGAAGCTTTCTTT	CASSFQGGTEAFF
16	TRBV11-3	TRBD1	TRBJ2-3	.	TGTGCCAGCAGCCACAGGACAGGGGCCAGCACAGATACGCAGTATTTT	CASSHRTGASTDTQYF
12	TRBV29-1	.	TRBJ1-2	.	TGCAGCGCGACACAGGTTTCTGATGGCTACACCTTC	CSATQVSDGYTF
15	TRBV6-2/TRBV6-3	.	TRBJ1-1	.	TGTGCCAGCAGTTCAATTGCGGGGGGATACACTGAAGCTTTCTTT	CASSSIAGGYTEAFF
14	TRBV7-2	.	TRBJ1-5	few	TGTGCCAGCAGCCAGGACGGGAACAATCAGCCCCAGCATTTT	CASSQDGNNQPQHF
16	TRBV18	TRBD1	TRBJ2-2	.	TGTGCCAGCTCACCACCGGGACAGGGATACACCGGGGAGCTGTTTTTT	CASSPPGQGYTGELFF
13	TRBV6-2/TRBV6-3	.	TRBJ1-2	.	TGTGCCAGCAGTTCGGAGGGCTCGGGTGGCTACACCTTC	CASSSEGSGGYTF
15	TRBV6-5	.	TRBJ2-2	.	TGTGCCAGCAGTCATGTACGGGGGAGCACCGGGGAGCTGTTTTTT	CASSHVRGSTGELFF
15	TRBV7-9	.	TRBJ2-3	.	TGTGCCAGCAGCTTAAGCAGGGGCTTGGCAGATACGCAGTATTTT	CASSLSRGLADTQYF
13	TRBV4-3	.	TRBJ1-5	.	TGCGCCAGCAGCTACTACCCCTATCAGCCCCAGCATTTT	CASSYYPYQPQHF
15	TRBV6-5	TRBD1	TRBJ1-5	.	TGTGCCAGCAGTAAAACCAGGGGGCTCAATCAGCCCCAGCATTTT	CASSKTRGLNQPQHF
11	TRBV29-1	.	TRBJ2-7	.	TGCAGCGTGAGCCTCTCCTACGAGCAGTACTTC	CSVSLSYEQYF
13	TRBV11-1	.	TRBJ2-3	.	TGTGCCAGCAGCCCATCGGGGAAAGATACGCAGTATTTT	CASSPSGKDTQYF
13	TRBV6-2/TRBV6-3	.	TRBJ1-5	.	TGTGCCAGCAGTGGGCAGACACTTCAGCCCCAGCATTTT	CASSGQTLQPQHF
13	TRBV5-1	.	TRBJ1-2	.	TGCGCCAGCAGCTTGGCAGAGGCCTATGGCTACACCTTC	CASSLAEAYGYTF
11	TRBV19	.	TRBJ1-2	once	TGTGCCAGTAGTAGGAGTTATGGCTACACCTTC	CASSRSYGYTF
17	TRBV11-3	TRBD2	TRBJ2-1	.	TGTGCCAGCAGCTTAGGTTCGGCTAGCGGGGCCTCATATGAGCAGTTCTTC	CASSLGSASGASYEQFF
12	TRBV29-1	.	TRBJ2-7	.	TGCAGCGTTGTCTTGGGGGCTCGGGAGCAGTACTTC	CSVVLGAREQYF
18	TRBV7-9	.	TRBJ1-6	.	TGTGCCAGCAGCTCCCCGACCGGGGGTGACAATCCGGGGTCACCCCTCCACTTT	CASSSPTGGDNPGSPLHF
16	TRBV18	.	TRBJ1-2	.	TGTGCCAGCTCACCAGGGACATGGGCGGTGGTTGAGGGCTACACCTTC	CASSPGTWAVVEGYTF
17	TRBV15	.	TRBJ2-2	.	TGTGCCACCAGCAGAGATAAATGGCAGTTAAACACCGGGGAGCTGTTTTTT	CATSRDKWQLNTGELFF
15	TRBV15	TRBD1	TRBJ1-2	.	TGTGCCACCAGCAGAGATAACCGGAACAGGGGAGGCTACACCTTC	CATSRDNRNRGGYTF
15	TRBV16	TRBD1	TRBJ1-2	.	TGTGCCAGCAGCCTTAACACAGGGGATTCCTATGGCTACACCTTC	CASSLNTGDSYGYTF
17	TRBV15	.	TRBJ2-5	.	TGTGCCACCAGCAGAGATCTAACTCAGGGTATTACGGAGACCCAGTACTTC	CATSRDLTQGITETQYF
14	TRBV4-1	TRBD1	TRBJ1-2	.	TGCGCCAGCAGCCAAGCCGACAGGGACTATGGCTACACCTTC	CASSQADRDYGYTF
13	TRBV19	.	TRBJ2-2	.	TGTGCCAGTAGTCTTCGGGACACCGGGGAGCTGTTTTTT	CASSLRDTGELFF
13	TRBV19	.	TRBJ1-4	.	TGTGCCAGTAGTATGAGCGCCTATGAAAAACTGTTTTTT	CASSMSAYEKLFF
13	TRBV12-3/TRBV12-4	.	TRBJ1-1	.	TGTGCCAGCAGTTTGAAAGCGAGGACTGAAGCTTTCTTT	CASSLKARTEAFF
12	TRBV5-1	.	TRBJ2-2	.	TGCGCCAGCAGCTTGGCCGGCGGGGAGCTGTTTTTT	CASSLAGGELFF
15	TRBV5-8	TRBD1	TRBJ1-2	.	TGTGCCAGCAGCCCCGGGACAGGGGGCGCCTATGGCTACACCTTC	CASSPGTGGAYGYTF
16	TRBV12-5	.	TRBJ2-3	once	TGTGCTAGTGGTCCCGGTCAGGCCTATAGCACAGATACGCAGTATTTT	CASGPGQAYSTDTQYF
16	TRBV4-1	.	TRBJ1-2	.	TGCGCCAGCAGCCCCGCTGGAGGGATTTCCAACTATGGCTACACCTTC	CASSPAGGISNYGYTF
17	TRBV4-2	.	TRBJ2-5	.	TGTGCCAGCAGCCAAGGGCCTGGTGAGACTCGCAGGGGGACCCAGTACTTC	CASSQGPGETRRGTQYF